This note documents a single T cell receptor (beta chain) sequence. This entry comes from a study of blood T cell repertoires in COVID-19. V gave up 4 bases and J gave up 4 bases, with 16 bases separating them. Germline V gene lookup returns CDR1 SGHTA and CDR2 FQGNSA. The CDR3 runs 15 residues. Assay: immunoSEQ multiplex PCR; the TCRdb copy retains only in-frame clones and omits some. This sample has approximately 73,000 clones; approximately 80% occur once, and the top ten carry around 0.83%. The source is a woman in her 70s with acute or convalescent COVID-19. Specimen: peripheral blood. The gene calls are TRBV7-2 and TRBJ1-2; weak D call: TRBD1 (6 bases). The CDR3 DNA reads as TGTGCCAGCAGCTCCAGGACAGCCTCCCCCTATGGCTACACCTTC. This sequence encodes CASSSRTASPYGYTF.